These 20 T cell receptor beta chains share one sample of origin, sequenced in a study of cytomegalovirus exposure and HLA in healthy donors. Amplification used 60 Vbeta primers and 13 Jbeta primers. Profiled with immunoSEQ multiplex PCR; TCRdb holds only in-frame clones, not every one. The sample yields approximately 190,000 clones, approximately 82% seen once. What was sequenced was PBMCs. These TCRs come from a man in his forties or fifties in good health and CMV-seropositive.

This clone was counted a single time. The rearrangement joins TRBV13 to TRBJ1-3; no definite D call. Germline V gene data show CDR1 as PRHDT and CDR2 as FYEKMQ (reference sequence). CDR3 length equals 15 residues. Trimming shortened V by 1 base and J by 1 base, and 8 bases separated the two germline ends. The DNA for the CDR3 is TGTGCCAGCAGCTTAGAAGGGAGGTCTGGAAACACCATATATTTT. Protein sequence: CASSLEGRSGNTIYF.

This rearrangement joins TRBV10-3 to TRBJ2-5, with a weak D call TRBD1 (6 bases). The J call is uncertain, as TRBJ2-7 better fits the DNA end. This CDR3 region has 14 residues. Germline V gives CDR1 ENHRY, CDR2 SYGVKD. The CDR3 here is CAISQKGLGGEQYF. As DNA, the CDR3 is TGTGCCATAAGCCAGAAAGGGCTAGGGGGCGAGCAGTACTTC.

This clone was picked up one time. This sequence joins TRBV4-1 and TRBJ1-4; 8 nucleotides match TRBD1. The CDR3 contains 18 residues. Germline CDR1 MGHRA, CDR2 YSYEKL. After removal of 1 base from V and 1 base from J, the junction contained 8 bases not matched to a gene. The CDR3 is CASSQAATGGGTNEKLFF. CDR3 nucleotide sequence: TGCGCCAGCAGCCAAGCAGCCACAGGGGGGGGAACTAATGAAAAACTGTTTTTT.

DNA for the CDR3: TGTGCCAGCAGTTTAAGCGGGAGGGGTAGCACAGATACGCAGTATTTT. Its translation: CASSLSGRGSTDTQYF. The rearrangement joins TRBV27 to TRBJ2-3, with TRBD2 matching over 10 bases. V shed 2 bases, J shed 0 bases, and the junction held 2 bases outside the gene matches. In germline, CDR1 is MNHEY, CDR2 SMNVEV (reference sequence). The CDR3 spans 16 residues.

This chain uses TRBV29-1 with TRBJ1-4; 8 positions agree with TRBD1. This CDR3 has 13 amino acids. CDR1 is SQVTM and CDR2 is ANQGSEA in the germline V gene. After removal of 7 bases from V and 4 bases from J, the junction contained 5 bases not matched to a gene. CDR3 protein: CSAGDRRNEKLFF. The DNA of the CDR3 is TGCAGCGCGGGGGACAGGCGTAATGAAAAACTGTTTTTT.

This chain links TRBV29-1 with TRBJ1-5; D not resolved. Trimming left V 1 base short and J 1 base short, with 8 bases between. The CDR3 runs 14 residues. CDR1 SQVTM and CDR2 ANQGSEA come from the germline V gene. CDR3 sequence: CSVEGGLSNQPQHF. CDR3 nucleotides: TGCAGCGTTGAAGGAGGGTTAAGCAATCAGCCCCAGCATTTT.

The genes are TRBV4-3 and TRBJ1-2; 7 bases are shared with TRBD1. CDR3 length: 15 amino acids. Germline CDR1 LGHNA, CDR2 YSLEER. The V gene end was trimmed by 1 base and the J gene end by 2 bases; junction bases not matched to a gene: 4. This CDR3 reads CASSQGIGGNYGYTF. The CDR3 region has the DNA TGCGCCAGCAGCCAAGGGATAGGGGGCAACTATGGCTACACCTTC.

The chain uses TRBV18 and TRBJ2-5, with a possible D match to TRBD1 (6 bases). The CDR3 runs to 14 residues. V shed 0 bases and J shed 2 bases, with 7 bases lying between them. Germline V CDR1 and CDR2: KGHSH, LQKENI. CDR3 sequence (DNA): TGTGCCAGCTCACCACCGACAGGACAAGAGACCCAGTACTTC. As protein: CASSPPTGQETQYF.

The chain couples TRBV6-1 to TRBJ2-1; 7 nucleotides align to TRBD1. CDR1 is MNHNS, CDR2 SASEGT, per germline. The J segment lost 10 bases and the V segment lost 10 bases, leaving 16 bases of the junction unmatched. The CDR3 is made up of 14 amino acids. CDR3 residues: CATTREGALSEQFF. CDR3 in DNA: TGTGCCACCACTCGCGAGGGGGCCCTATCCGAGCAGTTCTTC.

This chain links TRBV19 with TRBJ2-5; 14 bases are shared with TRBD2. Per germline, CDR1 LNHDA and CDR2 SQIVND (reference sequence). This CDR3 is built from 16 residues. V trimming: 5 bases; J trimming: 1 base; junction bases outside the gene matches: 3. The chain's CDR3 is CASSRTSGRSQETQYF. Written as DNA, the CDR3 is TGTGCCAGTAGTCGGACTAGCGGGAGGTCCCAAGAGACCCAGTACTTC. The whole variable domain, filled in from reference TRBV19 and TRBJ2-5, reads DGGITQSPKYLFRKEGQNVTLSCEQNLNHDAMYWYRQDPGQGLRLIYYSQIVNDFQKGDIAEGYSVSREKKESFPLTVTSAQKNPTAFYLCASSRTSGRSQETQYFGPGTRLLVL.

V usage is TRBV2 and J usage is TRBJ1-2; 8 nucleotides line up with TRBD1. Unmatched junction bases numbered 8, after V lost 5 bases and J lost 6 bases. Germline CDR1 reads SNHLY; CDR2 reads FYNNEI. This CDR3 is built from 14 residues. CDR3 sequence reads: CASSPMTGDDGYTF. The CDR3 DNA reads as TGTGCCAGCAGTCCTATGACAGGGGATGATGGCTACACCTTC.

V usage is TRBV27 and J usage is TRBJ2-1; possibly TRBD1 for D (6 bases). The CDR3 consists of 17 residues. Trimming shortened V by 3 bases and J by 6 bases, and 21 bases separated the two germline ends. Germline V gene data show CDR1 as MNHEY and CDR2 as SMNVEV (reference sequence). CDR3 nucleotide sequence: TGTGCCAGCAGTTTCCTCTCCAGGGGCCACGAGGGCAATGAGCAGTTCTTC. Its translation is CASSFLSRGHEGNEQFF.

The chain has TRBV5-1 and TRBJ1-4, with D perhaps matching TRBD1 (6 bases). Trimming left V 5 bases short and J 3 bases short, with 14 bases between. This CDR3 spans 15 amino acids. Germline CDR1 SGHRS, CDR2 YFSETQ. CDR3 sequence: CASRSNGQPNEKLFF. The CDR3 nucleotides read TGCGCCAGCAGGAGTAACGGACAGCCTAATGAAAAACTGTTTTTT.

Here the CDR3 DNA reads TGTGCCAGCAGCTGGGGACAGACCATGAACACTGAAGCTTTCTTT. It translates to CASSWGQTMNTEAFF. V gene TRBV5-4 combines with J gene TRBJ1-1; 7 positions match TRBD1. The CDR3 length is 15 residues. V lost 3 bases and J lost 0; bases outside the gene matches: 5. Germline V gene lookup returns CDR1 SGHNT and CDR2 YYREEE (reference sequence).

The chain carries TRBV5-1 and TRBJ1-1, with D uncertain. From germline, CDR1 is SGHRS and CDR2 YFSETQ. Trimming removed 0 bases at V and 8 bases at J, with 14 bases between. The length of the CDR3 is 14 residues. This chain's CDR3 is CASSLEAGRTEAFF. CDR3 DNA sequence: TGCGCCAGCAGCTTGGAAGCAGGCCGTACCGAAGCTTTCTTT.

This chain connects TRBV6-4 to TRBJ1-2; 7 bases match TRBD1. The CDR3 length is 14 residues. The J segment lost 4 bases and the V segment lost 6 bases, leaving 8 bases of the junction unmatched. Germline V gene sequence: CDR1 MRHNA, CDR2 SNTAGT. The CDR3 loop is CASSPGTVGYGYTF. The DNA of the CDR3 is TGTGCCAGCAGCCCGGGGACAGTAGGCTATGGCTACACCTTC.

The genes are TRBV10-2 and TRBJ2-2; TRBD2 matches 10 bases. Germline assignment: CDR1 WSHSY and CDR2 SAAADI. V lost 8 bases and J lost 6; bases outside the gene matches: 15. The CDR3 has 17 amino acids. CDR3 amino acids: CASGQLKGSGRAGELFF. The CDR3 DNA is TGCGCCAGCGGTCAATTGAAAGGAAGCGGGAGGGCCGGGGAGCTGTTTTTT.

This clone was seen more than once but under ten times. For the CDR3, the DNA is TGTGCCAGCAGCTTAGGTACGGGAAGTATCTCCTACGAGCAGTACTTC. It yields the protein CASSLGTGSISYEQYF. The chain recombines TRBV7-9 with TRBJ2-7; D possibly corresponds to TRBD2 (5 bases). This CDR3 has 16 amino acids. Trimming shortened V by 1 base and J by 0 bases, and 13 bases separated the two germline ends. The germline gives CDR1 SEHNR, CDR2 FQNEAQ (reference sequence).

The chain's CDR3 is CASSLAEVSKNIQYF. The DNA for the CDR3 is TGTGCCAGCAGCTTGGCCGAGGTGTCCAAAAACATTCAGTACTTC. J is TRBJ2-4 and V is TRBV7-2; no definite D call. The V gene's germline CDR1 is SGHTA and CDR2 FQGNSA. With 3 bases removed from V and 2 bases from J, the gap between germline ends came to 11 bases. The CDR3 is 15 residues long.

The chain uses TRBV19 and TRBJ1-1; a possible D gene is TRBD1 (5 bases). The CDR3 covers 13 residues. CDR1 and CDR2 (germline): LNHDA, SQIVND (reference sequence). V shed 6 bases and J shed 0 bases, with 8 bases lying between them. The CDR3 loop reads CASRAGLNTEAFF. CDR3 DNA sequence: TGTGCCAGTAGAGCAGGGTTGAACACTGAAGCTTTCTTT.